These T cell receptor beta chains were read from a single sample in a study of somatic mutations in cytotoxic T cells in rheumatoid arthritis. Some clones are missing from TCRdb's copy, which holds only in-frame ones; the method was immunoSEQ multiplex PCR. In the table there are approximately 20,000 clones, 85% of which are singletons. Sequenced: CD8+ T cells sorted from blood. Receptors were obtained from a woman aged 35 to 49 with rheumatoid arthritis. CDR3s leave out the opening cysteine and the closing phenylalanine or tryptophan. A D gene is named only where the DNA matches it firmly. Clone sizes are given selectively: once, few, many, or a class where the clone is expanded.

V	size	D	CDR3
TRBV9	.	.	ASSAEGVRNTEAF
TRBV7-6	.	TRBD1	ASSVFRDSEQF
TRBV2	few	.	ASSEGLTKMNTEAF
TRBV7-2	.	.	ASSLYGGYLGDQPQH
TRBV27	.	TRBD2	ASGLAGGGYNEQF
TRBV2	.	TRBD2	ASRSGTRALGTDTQY
TRBV7-9	once	TRBD1	ASSLPTDRFTGELF
TRBV13	.	.	ASNHGRGDEQY
TRBV6-5	.	TRBD1	ASSFRQGPKGGYT
TRBV9	.	TRBD2	ASSLSGGDNEQF
TRBV7-8	.	TRBD2	ASSLGLGTRDTGELF
TRBV27	once	TRBD2	ASSASGAYNEQF
TRBV18	.	.	ASSPWREANEKLF
TRBV6-4	.	TRBD1	ASSDTGQALVGYT
TRBV19	.	.	ASSIGLAIGDEQF
TRBV6-5	once	.	ASRQLLRPDTQY
TRBV9	.	TRBD2	ASSDNLAGGQSGNEQF
TRBV12-5	.	.	ASGFSPTGTYEQY
TRBV5-1	.	.	ASSLYRDFYEQY
TRBV7-6	.	.	ASSPTLSYEQY
TRBV7-8	once	.	ASSLARSGTGVQETQY
TRBV7-3	.	.	ASIQYNYGYT
TRBV6-5	.	TRBD2	ASSLERGGIYEQY
TRBV7-6	.	TRBD1	ASSLAGQGEETQY
TRBV2	.	.	ASSESGLIYEQY
TRBV30	once	.	AWSLTSLSGANVLT
TRBV2	.	.	APGKETQY
TRBV29-1	.	.	SARGGLNTEAF
TRBV9	.	.	ASSATSLVYEQF
TRBV15	.	.	ATSRDFQALSYEQY
TRBV9	.	TRBD2	ASSVAAGGPTFDDEQF
TRBV11-2	.	.	ASSLGAPLAESFTDTQY
TRBV7-2	once	.	ASSLARGKAF
TRBV9	.	TRBD2	ASSAGGADTQY
TRBV6-1	.	.	ASSAPPSGGLGYGYT
TRBV13	.	.	ASSLVGHPGGQF
TRBV4-1	.	.	ASSEARAQAQY
TRBV12-5	.	.	ASGLVVNEQF
TRBV5-1	.	TRBD2	ASSLAQAGEETQY
TRBV7-9	.	.	ASSLVSSRTDTQY
TRBV5-1	.	.	ASSSSQGGSETQY
TRBV9	.	TRBD2	ASNGGGAAGELF
TRBV6-5	.	.	ASSTGGKETQY
TRBV6-1	once	TRBD1	ASSETFQGDTYEQY
TRBV6-1	once	.	ASSEAPWGGALLDGYT
TRBV6-1	.	.	ASSEGGGLFQETQY
TRBV6-1	.	.	ASSEAQTGLEDNEQF
TRBV4-1	.	TRBD1	ASSQGRQGSTEAF
TRBV19	.	TRBD1	ASRDRGAGEAF
TRBV7-9	.	.	ASSGRGYEQY
TRBV5-1	.	.	ASSSLPGNEETQY
TRBV27	.	.	ASSTYGGGETQY
TRBV7-8	.	.	ASSFRQSDPYEQY
TRBV27	.	TRBD1	ASSPLRDRGLKGTEAF